The 4 T cell receptor beta chains below were found in one sample sequenced in a study of cytomegalovirus exposure and HLA in healthy donors. Primers: 60 Vbeta forward and 13 Jbeta reverse. TCRdb's table, derived via immunoSEQ multiplex PCR, lists solely in-frame clones and lacks some. In the table there are about 190,000 clones, around 79% of which are singletons. What was sequenced was PBMCs. The receptors originated from a young woman in good health and CMV-seronegative.

This clone has just a few counts. This rearrangement joins TRBV30 to TRBJ2-2; TRBD1 matches at 7 bases. The CDR3 is 13 amino acids. V was pared by 2 bases and J by 7 bases, with 4 bases of the junction left unmatched. Germline assignment: CDR1 GTSNPN and CDR2 SVGIG (reference sequence). In DNA form, the CDR3 reads TGTGCCTGGAGTTTACAGGGGCACGGGGAGCTGTTTTTT. Its translation: CAWSLQGHGELFF.

As to this clone: Sequence at one end of the junction differs from germline and may be a read error. Distinct nucleotide sequences in the sample also encode this CDR3. The V and J genes are TRBV6-4 and TRBJ1-1; no definite D call. This CDR3 comprises 13 residues. Germline CDR1 is MRHNA and CDR2 is SNTAGT. CDR3 in DNA: TGTGCCGAGCACCAGAGGTGGAACACTGAAGCCTTCTTT. Amino acid sequence: CAEHQRWNTEAFF.

Note on this clone: Its ends do not fully match the called genes, so a read error is possible. Other DNA variants within this sample encode the same CDR3. The chain uses TRBV13 and TRBJ1-6, with 11 bases identical to TRBD1. Germline loops: CDR1 PRHDT, CDR2 FYEKMQ (reference sequence). The CDR3 totals 15 residues. The CDR3 DNA reads as TGTGCCAGCAGCCTAGGGACAGGGGGTAAGTCACCCCTCCACTTT. Amino acid sequence: CASSLGTGGKSPLHF.

The chain links TRBV11-2 to TRBJ2-1; 14 nucleotides line up with TRBD2. The CDR3 has 18 amino acids. J lost 2 bases, V lost 5 bases, and 8 bases had no gene match. Per the germline V gene, CDR1 is SGHAT and CDR2 is FQNNGV. CDR3 sequence (DNA): TGTGCCAGCAGCCTCGGACTAGCGGGAGGCCCACCCTACAATGAGCAGTTCTTC. Amino acid sequence: CASSLGLAGGPPYNEQFF.